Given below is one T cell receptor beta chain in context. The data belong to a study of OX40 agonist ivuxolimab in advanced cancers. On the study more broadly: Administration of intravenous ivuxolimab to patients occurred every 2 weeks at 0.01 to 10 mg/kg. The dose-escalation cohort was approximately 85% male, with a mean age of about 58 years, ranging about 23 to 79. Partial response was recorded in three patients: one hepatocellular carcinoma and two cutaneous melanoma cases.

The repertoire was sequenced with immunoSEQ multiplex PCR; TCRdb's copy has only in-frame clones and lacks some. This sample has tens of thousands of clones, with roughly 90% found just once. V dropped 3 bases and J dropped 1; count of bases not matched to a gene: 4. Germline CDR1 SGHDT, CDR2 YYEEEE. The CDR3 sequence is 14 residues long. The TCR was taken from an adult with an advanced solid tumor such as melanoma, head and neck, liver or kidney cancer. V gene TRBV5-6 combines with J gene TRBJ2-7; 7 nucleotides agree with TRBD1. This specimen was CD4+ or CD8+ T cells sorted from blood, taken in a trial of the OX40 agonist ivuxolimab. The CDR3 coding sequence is TGTGCCAGCAGCTCGACACAGGGGTCCTACGAGCAGTACTTC. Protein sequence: CASSSTQGSYEQYF. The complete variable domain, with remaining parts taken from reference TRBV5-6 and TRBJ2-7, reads DAGVTQSPTHLIKTRGQQVTLRCSPKSGHDTVSWYQQALGQGPQFIFQYYEEEERQRGNFPDRFSGHQFPNYSSELNVNALLLGDSALYLCASSSTQGSYEQYFGPGTRLTVT.